The sequence of this TCR beta chain was determined in a study of blood T cell repertoires in COVID-19. Authors' processing steps: Amplifying reference gene primers gave estimates of nucleated cell counts. Assay used: immunoSEQ multiplex PCR; TCRdb lists only in-frame clones, some missing. D and trimming were read from the DNA, whereas the V and J calls and clone size are those reported in that table. The top ten hold around 9% of the sample, which has around 330,000 clones, about 87% seen once. The sequenced material came from PBMCs or T cells enriched from blood (not recorded which). This receptor was taken from a woman aged 18-29 years who had recovered from COVID-19.

This chain's CDR3 is CASSLVAGDDEQYF. In DNA form, the CDR3 reads TGTGCCAGCAGTTTGGTAGCGGGAGACGACGAGCAGTACTTC. The chain links TRBV28 to TRBJ2-7; 9 bases map to TRBD2. In germline, CDR1 is MDHEN, CDR2 SYDVKM. The CDR3 length is 14 residues. The ends lost 3 bases at V and 5 bases at J; junction bases unmatched: 5.